This T cell receptor (beta chain) was identified during a study of blood T cells in healthy people across ages. As for this clonotype: Its antigen is currently unknown. A junction end diverges from the germline sequence, so it may reflect a read error.

Primed by a sample-barcoded 5' primer and a J-beta primer mix, a second PCR proceeded for 7 to 11 cycles. Every sample produced at least 3 million CDR3-containing paired-end reads. TCRdb redid the calling of the 5' RACE reads with MiXCR, one entry per CDR3 protein. The sample shows roughly 700,000 distinct CDR3 sequences, around 48% of them seen only once. Germline CDR1 reads MNHNS; CDR2 reads SASEGT. This CDR3 spans 14 amino acids. Study-wide results and caveats: The unsorted PBMCs prevented any conclusive comparison of naive versus antigen-experienced cells. Changes in expanded clonotypes were possibly confounded, as the CMV status of donors was unknown.

This TCR was recovered from a woman aged 60-75 years in good health. The V gene is TRBV6-1, the J gene TRBJ2-5; either TRBD1 or TRBD2 may fit D (5 bases each). Sequencing was performed on blood. The CDR3 DNA is TGTGCCAGCAGGGAAGGGGCGGGCCCCAAGACCCAGTACTTC. It specifies CASREGAGPKTQYF.